The source of this T cell receptor beta chain is a study of T-cell memory formation after mild COVID-19. Study-level findings and limits: The study detected some responding clones in pre-infection memory, suggesting cross-reactive memory joined. The CD4+ clones that contracted clustered mainly within CM and EM, and the CD8+ clones concentrated in EMRA. CD4/CD8 balance characterized clones contracting day 15 to 85, and CD4+ skew characterized later expanders.

This clonotype has just a few counts. The antigen is unknown. Germline CDR1 LNHDA, CDR2 SQIVND (reference sequence). With 2 bases clipped from V and 4 bases from J, the junction kept 7 bases outside the gene matches. The CDR3 consists of 15 residues. TCRdb independently ran MiXCR on the 5' RACE reads; one entry per CDR3 protein. The sample carries 560,000 or so distinct CDR3 sequences, 17% recorded once. The sequence was collected from an adult woman who had mild COVID-19 (a few samples of this study predate the infection). Cell type and time point are not known. The V call is TRBV19, the J call TRBJ2-7; 8 bases are shared with TRBD2. The specimen sequenced was PBMCs or a T cell subset sorted from them (not recorded which). The CDR3: CASSISRGGRYEQYF. CDR3 coding DNA: TGTGCCAGTAGTATATCACGGGGGGGCCGTTACGAGCAGTACTTC. The full variable domain, in which reference TRBV19 and TRBJ2-7 provide the parts outside the CDR3, is DGGITQSPKYLFRKEGQNVTLSCEQNLNHDAMYWYRQDPGQGLRLIYYSQIVNDFQKGDIAEGYSVSREKKESFPLTVTSAQKNPTAFYLCASSISRGGRYEQYFGPGTRLTVT.